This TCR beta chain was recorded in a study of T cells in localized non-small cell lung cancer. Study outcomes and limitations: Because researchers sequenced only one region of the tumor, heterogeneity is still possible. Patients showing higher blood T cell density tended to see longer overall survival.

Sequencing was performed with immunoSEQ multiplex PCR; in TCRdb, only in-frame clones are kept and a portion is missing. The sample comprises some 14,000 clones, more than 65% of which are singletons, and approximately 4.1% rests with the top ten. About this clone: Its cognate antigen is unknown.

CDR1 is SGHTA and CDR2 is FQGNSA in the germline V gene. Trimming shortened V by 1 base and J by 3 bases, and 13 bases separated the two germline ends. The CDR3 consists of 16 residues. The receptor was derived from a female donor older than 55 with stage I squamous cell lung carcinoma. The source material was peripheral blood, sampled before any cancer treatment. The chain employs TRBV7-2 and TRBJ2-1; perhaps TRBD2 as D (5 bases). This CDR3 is CASSLEPGRVYNEQFF. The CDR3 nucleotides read TGTGCCAGCAGCTTAGAGCCGGGAAGGGTCTACAATGAGCAGTTCTTC.